This T cell receptor (beta chain) emerged from a study of T cell responses to AZD1222 COVID-19 vaccine. The assay was immunoSEQ multiplex PCR, and TCRdb's table has in-frame clones only and misses some. The sample yields roughly 97,000 clones, 89% seen once. CDR1 and CDR2 from the germline V gene are GTSNPN and SVGIG (reference sequence). Trimming shortened V by 5 bases and J by 5 bases, and 18 bases separated the two germline ends. The CDR3 has 14 residues. General study results and limits: There were repertoire samples only from the period after the peak T cell response. A rise in Spike-specific TCR breadth and depth followed two AZD1222 doses. Donors were largely white British and mainly female; clonal diversity was possibly underestimated.

A note on this clone: Its target is not known.

V and J are TRBV30 and TRBJ1-2; D gene uncertain. The TCR was taken from an adult in good health. Sequencing was performed on peripheral blood, taken on day 0 of AZD1222 vaccination. The CDR3 coding sequence is TGTGCCTGGGCTACTCCTAGCCCTTCTTATGGCTACACCTTC. Amino acid sequence: CAWATPSPSYGYTF.